What follows are 27 T cell receptor beta chains derived from one specimen sequenced in a study of blood T cell repertoires in COVID-19. The assay was immunoSEQ multiplex PCR, and TCRdb's table has in-frame clones only and misses some. The sample shows some 150,000 clones, approximately 86% of them seen only once. Material for sequencing was PBMCs or T cells enriched from blood (not recorded which). The receptors stem from a woman between 40 and 50 years old who had recovered from COVID-19.

This chain connects TRBV5-1 to TRBJ2-3; 9 positions agree with TRBD2. The germline gives CDR1 SGHRS, CDR2 YFSETQ. V gave up 0 bases and J gave up 4 bases; unmatched junction bases: 3. The CDR3 covers 15 residues. For the CDR3, the DNA is TGCGCCAGCAGCTTGGGTAGCGGGAGTGCAGATACGCAGTATTTT. Translating gives CASSLGSGSADTQYF.

The genes are TRBV6-1 and TRBJ1-1; 11 bases map to TRBD1. The CDR3 runs 16 residues. In germline, CDR1 is MNHNS, CDR2 SASEGT. Trimming took 1 base from V and 3 from J; bases not matched to a gene: 4. This chain's CDR3 is CASSEGDRGYDTEAFF. CDR3 DNA: TGTGCCAGCAGTGAAGGGGACAGGGGGTATGACACTGAAGCTTTCTTT.

The rearrangement links TRBV27 to TRBJ2-7; the D gene is possibly TRBD2 (5 bases). The CDR3 consists of 15 residues. Trimming shortened V by 2 bases and J by 0 bases, and 11 bases separated the two germline ends. CDR1 and CDR2 (germline): MNHEY, SMNVEV (reference sequence). The CDR3 is CASSLAGPPSYEQYF. The CDR3 DNA reads TGTGCCAGCAGTTTAGCGGGCCCCCCCTCCTACGAGCAGTACTTC.

J is TRBJ2-5 and V is TRBV6-7; D possibly corresponds to TRBD1 (5 bases). TRBV6-7 is an open reading frame whose function is uncertain. The CDR3 is 13 residues long. V dropped 4 bases and J dropped 7 bases, with 13 bases sitting between them. CDR3 coding DNA: TGTGCCAGCAGTTCAGGGTCAGTCCGGACCCAGTACTTC. It translates to CASSSGSVRTQYF.

This chain connects TRBV5-1 to TRBJ1-6; tentative D call: TRBD1 (5 bases). The CDR3 is 15 residues long. Germline V gene lookup returns CDR1 SGHRS and CDR2 YFSETQ. The V end lost 4 bases, the J end lost 3 bases, and 11 bases lay between the germline ends. DNA of the CDR3: TGCGCCAGCAGCGCAGACAGCGACTATAATTCACCCCTCCACTTT. Translation: CASSADSDYNSPLHF.

This clone has more than one count but fewer than ten. CDR3 loop: CASSLIEGARSEAFF. CDR3 sequence (DNA): TGTGCCAGCAGCTTAATAGAGGGGGCGCGCTCTGAAGCTTTCTTT. The chain carries TRBV7-9 and TRBJ1-1; 7 bases align to TRBD1. Looked up from germline, CDR1 is SEHNR and CDR2 is FQNEAQ (reference sequence). The CDR3 runs to 15 residues. V shed 2 bases and J 6 bases; nucleotides not matched to a gene: 9.

The rearrangement uses TRBV11-3 and TRBJ1-5; TRBD1 matches 7 bases. J was trimmed by 0 bases and V by 3 bases; bases with no gene match: 11. Germline V gene sequence: CDR1 SGHNT, CDR2 YENEEA. The CDR3 spans 18 residues. This chain's CDR3 is CASSFPSRTGNSNQPQHF. The CDR3 DNA reads as TGTGCCAGCAGCTTTCCCAGTAGGACAGGTAATAGCAATCAGCCCCAGCATTTT. The full variable domain, in which reference TRBV11-3 and TRBJ1-5 provide the parts outside the CDR3, is EAGVVQSPRYKIIEKKQPVAFWCNPISGHNTLYWYLQNLGQGPELLIRYENEEAVDDSQLPKDRFSAERLKGVDSTLKIQPAELGDSAVYLCASSFPSRTGNSNQPQHFGDGTRLSIL.

The CDR3 DNA follows: TGTGCCAGTAGTTCACCCACTGGAGGCATAGGTGAAAAACTGTTTTTT. Translated, it gives CASSSPTGGIGEKLFF. The chain employs TRBV19 and TRBJ1-4; D remains unclear. Germline V gene sequence: CDR1 LNHDA, CDR2 SQIVND (reference sequence). CDR3 length: 16 residues. V dropped 5 bases and J dropped 7 bases, with 20 bases sitting between them.

This clone was seen once. The J gene is TRBJ2-5, the V gene TRBV5-1, with 13 positions matching TRBD2. This CDR3 comprises 15 residues. Germline V CDR1 and CDR2: SGHRS, YFSETQ. V dropped 4 bases and J dropped 5; count of bases not matched to a gene: 5. The CDR3 region has the DNA TGCGCCAGCAGCAGGGGGACTAGCGGGATTGAGACCCAGTACTTC. Protein sequence: CASSRGTSGIETQYF.

V is TRBV15 and J is TRBJ2-1, with TRBD2 identical over 10 bases. The CDR3 consists of 18 residues. With V trimmed by 5 bases and J by 0 bases, 10 bases remained unmatched. Germline assignment: CDR1 LNHNV and CDR2 YYDKDF (reference sequence). CDR3 loop: CATSVGLAQTFSYNEQFF. CDR3 in DNA: TGTGCCACCAGCGTGGGACTAGCGCAAACTTTCTCCTACAATGAGCAGTTCTTC.

The chain has TRBV13 and TRBJ2-7; 10 bases are shared with TRBD1. V trimming: 0 bases; J trimming: 6 bases; junction bases outside the gene matches: 2. Germline V gene data show CDR1 as PRHDT and CDR2 as FYEKMQ (reference sequence). The length of the CDR3 is 14 residues. The CDR3 region has the DNA TGTGCCAGCAGCTTAGGGGACAGGGGGAGCGAGCAGTACTTC. It translates to CASSLGDRGSEQYF.

The V gene is TRBV5-4, the J gene TRBJ2-2, with 16 bases identical to TRBD2. Germline loops: CDR1 SGHNT, CDR2 YYREEE (reference sequence). The CDR3 sequence is 18 residues long. V gave up 2 bases and J gave up 3 bases; unmatched junction bases: 4. Written as DNA, the CDR3 is TGTGCCAGCAGCTTAGGGACTAGCGGGGGGGCGGACACCGGGGAGCTGTTTTTT. Translated: CASSLGTSGGADTGELFF.

CDR3 sequence (DNA): TGTGCCACCAGTGATAGCTCGACTGATCAGCCCCAGCATTTT. Protein sequence: CATSDSSTDQPQHF. The chain joins TRBV24-1 to TRBJ1-5, with D unresolved. With 3 bases removed from V and 5 bases from J, the gap between germline ends came to 10 bases. Germline loops: CDR1 KGHDR, CDR2 SFDVKD. The CDR3 has 14 residues.

The V call is TRBV18, the J call TRBJ2-1; TRBD2 is a possible D gene (6 bases). Looked up from germline, CDR1 is KGHSH and CDR2 is LQKENI. Trimming took off 1 base at V and 9 bases at J, with 16 bases between the two ends. The CDR3 covers 15 residues. In DNA, the CDR3 is TGTGCCAGCTCACCACTAGGCGTCCCAGCGGGTGAGCAGTTCTTC. It encodes CASSPLGVPAGEQFF. The full variable domain, in which reference TRBV18 and TRBJ2-1 provide the parts outside the CDR3, is NAGVMQNPRHLVRRRGQEARLRCSPMKGHSHVYWYRQLPEEGLKFMVYLQKENIIDESGMPKERFSAEFPKEGPSILRIQQVVRGDSAAYFCASSPLGVPAGEQFFGPGTRLTVL.

V is TRBV2 and J is TRBJ1-4; 9 bases are a match to TRBD1. V dropped 2 bases and J dropped 6; count of bases not matched to a gene: 4. This CDR3 spans 15 amino acids. In germline, CDR1 is SNHLY, CDR2 FYNNEI. The DNA of the CDR3 is TGTGCCAGCAGTGAAACGGACAGGGGAGATGAAAAACTGTTTTTT. Its translation is CASSETDRGDEKLFF.

The chain joins TRBV10-3 to TRBJ1-4; tentatively, D is TRBD1 (6 bases). The CDR3 runs 15 residues. CDR1 and CDR2 (germline): ENHRY, SYGVKD. With 6 bases removed from V and 5 bases from J, the gap between germline ends came to 16 bases. The chain's CDR3 is CAISSTAGQNEKLFF. The CDR3 DNA follows: TGTGCCATCAGCTCCACCGCCGGACAGAATGAAAAACTGTTTTTT.

J is TRBJ2-1 and V is TRBV29-1, with D possibly being TRBD1 (6 bases). The V end was cut by 3 bases, the J end by 7 bases, with 10 bases between. The CDR3 is made up of 12 amino acids. Germline CDR1 reads SQVTM; CDR2 reads ANQGSEA. The CDR3 nucleotides are TGCAGCGTTGATGGGGGCACAAATGAGCAGTTCTTC. This codes for CSVDGGTNEQFF.

A remark on this clone: The identical CDR3 is also encoded by other nucleotide sequences in the sample. The chain couples TRBV4-2 to TRBJ1-1; 9 bases agree with TRBD1. J was trimmed by 4 bases and V by 3 bases; bases with no gene match: 3. Germline V gene sequence: CDR1 LGHNA, CDR2 YNFKEQ. The CDR3 totals 14 residues. As DNA, the CDR3 is TGTGCCAGCAGCCAGGACAGGGGTGGCACTGAAGCTTTCTTT. Translation gives CASSQDRGGTEAFF.

The rearrangement uses TRBV7-8 and TRBJ2-7; weak D call: TRBD1 (6 bases). The germline V gene has CDR1 SGHVS and CDR2 FQNEAQ. The ends were cut back, 5 bases at V and 6 bases at J, with 20 bases in the middle. The CDR3 is 15 residues long. CDR3: CASSPITGSGAEQYF. In DNA, the CDR3 is TGTGCCAGCAGCCCAATCACGGGATCAGGGGCCGAGCAGTACTTC. Complete variable domain (other parts from reference TRBV7-8 and TRBJ2-7): GAGVSQSPRYKVAKRGQDVALRCDPISGHVSLFWYQQALGQGPEFLTYFQNEAQLDKSGLPSDRFFAERPEGSVSTLKIQRTQQEDSAVYLCASSPITGSGAEQYFGPGTRLTVT.

V usage is TRBV19 and J usage is TRBJ1-3, with a possible D match to TRBD1 (5 bases). The CDR3 has 15 residues. Germline loops: CDR1 LNHDA, CDR2 SQIVND (reference sequence). V shed 1 base and J shed 0 bases, with 7 bases lying between them. DNA for the CDR3: TGTGCCAGTAGTATAGGGACAAGCTCTGGAAACACCATATATTTT. Its protein is CASSIGTSSGNTIYF.

CDR3 protein: CASSVDAGNTEAFF. In nucleotides, the CDR3 is TGTGCCAGCAGCGTAGATGCAGGGAACACTGAAGCTTTCTTT. The chain joins TRBV9 to TRBJ1-1; the D is unclear. Trimming took off 0 bases at V and 1 base at J, with 7 bases between the two ends. This CDR3 comprises 14 residues. Germline V gene data show CDR1 as SGDLS and CDR2 as YYNGEE.

The genes are TRBV3-1 (or the pseudogene TRBV3-2) and TRBJ2-5, with a weak D call TRBD2 (6 bases). V was shortened by 8 bases and J by 4 bases, with 11 bases between the two germline ends. From germline, CDR1 is LGHDT and CDR2 YNNKEL (reference sequence). The CDR3 runs 12 residues. CDR3 bases: TGTGCCAGCCGGGAGCCGGGAGAGACCCAGTACTTC. Translating gives CASREPGETQYF.

This clone was detected once. The rearrangement links TRBV12-3 or TRBV12-4 to TRBJ1-1; TRBD1 agrees at 7 bases. There are 13 residues in the CDR3. The ends lost 6 bases at V and 1 base at J; junction bases unmatched: 2. The CDR3 region has the DNA TGTGCCAGCAGCTGGACAGGGAACACTGAAGCTTTCTTT. It translates to CASSWTGNTEAFF.

The CDR3, as DNA: TGTGCCAGCAGTGATCCCGGGACAGGGGGCGTTAACACTGAAGCTTTCTTT. This translates into CASSDPGTGGVNTEAFF. The chain couples TRBV2 to TRBJ1-1; 12 nucleotides agree with TRBD1. Trimming cost V 3 bases and J 2 bases; bases outside gene matches: 7. Germline V lookup: CDR1 SNHLY, CDR2 FYNNEI. CDR3 length: 17 residues.

The chain uses TRBV7-2 and TRBJ2-3, with 7 bases lining up with TRBD2. From germline, CDR1 is SGHTA and CDR2 FQGNSA. The CDR3 runs 13 residues. The V and J ends lost 5 bases and 1 base, in that order; junction bases with no gene match: 0. For the CDR3, the DNA is TGTGCCAGCAGCGGGGGGGGCACAGATACGCAGTATTTT. This translates into CASSGGGTDTQYF.

The J gene is TRBJ1-5, the V gene TRBV7-8, with TRBD1 as a possible D gene (5 bases). This CDR3 comprises 16 residues. The V end was cut by 0 bases, the J end by 0 bases, with 9 bases between. Per the germline V gene, CDR1 is SGHVS and CDR2 is FQNEAQ. CDR3 sequence reads: CASSLAPGNSNQPQHF. The CDR3 bases are TGTGCCAGCAGCTTAGCCCCAGGGAATAGCAATCAGCCCCAGCATTTT. The full variable domain, its missing parts supplied by reference TRBV7-8 and TRBJ1-5, is GAGVSQSPRYKVAKRGQDVALRCDPISGHVSLFWYQQALGQGPEFLTYFQNEAQLDKSGLPSDRFFAERPEGSVSTLKIQRTQQEDSAVYLCASSLAPGNSNQPQHFGDGTRLSIL.

This chain joins TRBV27 and TRBJ1-5, with D uncertain. The CDR3 consists of 13 residues. V was shortened by 3 bases and J by 9 bases, with 12 bases between the two germline ends. Germline V gene data show CDR1 as MNHEY and CDR2 as SMNVEV (reference sequence). CDR3 protein: CASSFSVQRPQHF. The CDR3 DNA is TGTGCCAGCAGTTTCTCGGTTCAACGGCCCCAGCATTTT.